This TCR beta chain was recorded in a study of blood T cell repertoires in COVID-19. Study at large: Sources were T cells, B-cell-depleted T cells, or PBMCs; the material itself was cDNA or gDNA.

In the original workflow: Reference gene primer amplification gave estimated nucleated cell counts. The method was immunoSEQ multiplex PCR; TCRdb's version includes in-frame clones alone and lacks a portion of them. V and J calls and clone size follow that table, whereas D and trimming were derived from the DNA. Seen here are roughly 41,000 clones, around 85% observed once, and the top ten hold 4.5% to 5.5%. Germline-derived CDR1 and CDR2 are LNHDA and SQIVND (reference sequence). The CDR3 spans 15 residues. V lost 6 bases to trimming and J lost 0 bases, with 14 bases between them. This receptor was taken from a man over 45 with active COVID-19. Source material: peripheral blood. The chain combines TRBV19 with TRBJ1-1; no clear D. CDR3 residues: CASRSLRQLNTEAFF. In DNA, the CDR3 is TGTGCCAGTAGGAGTTTGCGGCAGCTGAACACTGAAGCTTTCTTT.